One sample yielded the 17 T cell receptor beta chains listed below, sequenced in a study of blood T cell repertoires in COVID-19. Assay: immunoSEQ multiplex PCR; the TCRdb copy retains only in-frame clones and omits some. The table includes about 59,000 clones, more than 60% detected once. Material: peripheral blood. These receptors were collected from a woman in her 70s with acute or convalescent COVID-19.

The CDR3 DNA reads TGTGCCAGCAGTGACGCCCAGACAGGGGGGTTCGTGCGGTATGGCTACACCTTC. As protein: CASSDAQTGGFVRYGYTF. The chain recombines TRBV6-2 or TRBV6-3 with TRBJ1-2; 9 bases line up with TRBD1. The CDR3 is made up of 18 amino acids. Germline assignment: CDR1 MNHEY and CDR2 SVGEGT. The V and J ends lost 5 bases and 5 bases, in that order; junction bases with no gene match: 18.

This clone was seen a few times. CDR3 bases: TGTGCCATCCAAAGGGGGCCCTCCGAGACCCAGTACTTC. Translating gives CAIQRGPSETQYF. The chain couples TRBV5-4 to TRBJ2-5; TRBD1 matches at 7 bases. The CDR3 covers 13 residues. Losses at the gene ends were 9 bases for V and 5 bases for J; bases not matched to a gene: 10. Germline-derived CDR1 and CDR2 are SGHNT and YYREEE (reference sequence).

A word on this clone: An end of the junction does not agree with germline; a read error may underlie this. The chain links TRBV18 to TRBJ2-7; TRBD1 matches at 7 bases. The germline V gene has CDR1 KGHSH and CDR2 LQKENI. The length of the CDR3 is 12 residues. This CDR3 reads CASSPPKGAPDF. CDR3 nucleotide sequence: TGTGCCAGCTCACCACCGAAGGGGGCCCCGGACTTC.

This clone is medium-sized. V gene TRBV15 combines with J gene TRBJ2-7; a weak D match, TRBD2 (6 bases). Trimming took off 5 bases at V and 5 bases at J, with 19 bases between the two ends. Germline V gives CDR1 LNHNV, CDR2 YYDKDF (reference sequence). The CDR3 extends over 15 amino acids. The CDR3 spells CATSARGYGSDEQYF. For the CDR3, the DNA is TGTGCCACCAGCGCCCGGGGGTATGGGAGCGACGAGCAGTACTTC.

This clone was seen only once. The CDR3 DNA reads as TGTGCCAGCAGTTACTCGGTTCGGGGGGCCGGGGAGCTGTTTTTT. Its protein product is CASSYSVRGAGELFF. This sequence joins TRBV6-5 and TRBJ2-2, with TRBD2 identical over 7 bases. V dropped 0 bases and J dropped 6; count of bases not matched to a gene: 4. The germline V gene has CDR1 MNHEY and CDR2 SVGAGI. The CDR3 length is 15 residues.

The chain employs TRBV11-2 and TRBJ2-1, with 7 bases matching TRBD1. Trimming removed 6 bases from V and 4 bases from J; junction bases left unmatched: 9. The V gene's germline CDR1 is SGHAT and CDR2 FQNNGV. The CDR3 has 15 amino acids. CDR3 bases: TGTGCCAGCAGACAAACAGGGGCCACTTACAATGAGCAGTTCTTC. It codes for CASRQTGATYNEQFF.

The rearrangement links TRBV6-5 to TRBJ2-7, with TRBD1 matching over 11 bases. The CDR3 is made up of 14 amino acids. J gave up 6 bases and V 2 bases, and 3 bases lay outside the gene matches. The germline CDR1 and CDR2 sequences are MNHEY and SVGAGI. The CDR3 DNA reads TGTGCCAGCAGTTACGTAGGGACAGGGGGCGAGCAGTACTTC. Translation: CASSYVGTGGEQYF.

This clone was observed a few times. The V gene is TRBV7-6, the J gene TRBJ1-2, with D perhaps matching TRBD1 (6 bases). CDR3 length: 15 residues. Germline CDR1 SGHVS, CDR2 FNYEAQ. V lost 4 bases and J lost 3, with 15 bases in between. CDR3: CASSSRGNLDYGYTF. The CDR3 nucleotides are TGTGCCAGCAGCTCAAGGGGGAATTTGGACTATGGCTACACCTTC.

The J gene is TRBJ1-1, the V gene TRBV5-1, with D possibly matching TRBD1 (6 bases). Germline loops: CDR1 SGHRS, CDR2 YFSETQ. The CDR3 is 16 amino acids. V dropped 4 bases and J dropped 0 bases, with 16 bases sitting between them. The CDR3 loop is CASSPQGLLMNTEAFF. The DNA of the CDR3 is TGCGCCAGCAGCCCACAGGGTCTACTGATGAACACTGAAGCTTTCTTT.

This sequence joins TRBV11-3 and TRBJ1-1; weak D call: TRBD1 (6 bases). Trimming took 5 bases from V and 5 from J, leaving 12 bases between them. Per the germline V gene, CDR1 is SGHNT and CDR2 is YENEEA. CDR3 length: 13 residues. CDR3 sequence (DNA): TGTGCCAGCAGCGGAGGCCAGGGGACTGAAGCTTTCTTT. Translation: CASSGGQGTEAFF.

The J gene is TRBJ1-3, the V gene TRBV30; no clear D. Germline V lookup: CDR1 GTSNPN, CDR2 SVGIG (reference sequence). V dropped 1 base and J dropped 2 bases, with 12 bases sitting between them. The CDR3 length is 15 residues. The DNA of the CDR3 is TGTGCCTGGAGTGGTGGCTTAAGTACTGGAAACACCATATATTTT. It encodes CAWSGGLSTGNTIYF. Using reference TRBV30 and TRBJ1-3 for the parts outside the CDR3, the full variable domain is SQTIHQWPATLVQPVGSPLSLECTVEGTSNPNLYWYRQAAGRGLQLLFYSVGIGQISSEVPQNLSASRPQDRQFILSSKKLLLSDSGFYLCAWSGGLSTGNTIYFGEGSWLTVV.

CDR3 DNA: TGTGCCAGCAGCCCCTGGGGGGAACAGCCCCAGCATTTT. Amino acids: CASSPWGEQPQHF. The chain couples TRBV7-9 to TRBJ1-5; tentatively, D is TRBD1 (5 bases). The CDR3 runs 13 residues. The germline CDR1 and CDR2 sequences are SEHNR and FQNEAQ (reference sequence). The germline V and J ends were trimmed by 5 bases and 7 bases, with 12 bases remaining between them.

This chain links TRBV2 with TRBJ1-1; the match to TRBD1 covers 8 bases. V lost 8 bases to trimming and J lost 10 bases; unmatched junction nucleotides: 6. The CDR3 runs 11 residues. Germline V gene lookup returns CDR1 SNHLY and CDR2 FYNNEI. In DNA, the CDR3 is TGTGCCAGCGCGACAGGGGAGGGAGCTTTCTTT. It specifies CASATGEGAFF.

The chain uses TRBV7-2 and TRBJ1-1, with a possible D match to TRBD1 (5 bases). V dropped 4 bases and J dropped 4 bases, with 16 bases sitting between them. Germline CDR1 SGHTA, CDR2 FQGNSA. This CDR3 region has 15 residues. The CDR3 region is CASSSPGTVGTEAFF. Written as DNA, the CDR3 is TGTGCCAGCAGCTCACCCGGGACTGTCGGCACTGAAGCTTTCTTT. Together with reference TRBV7-2 and TRBJ1-1, the CDR3 gives the full variable domain: GAGVSQSPSNKVTEKGKDVELRCDPISGHTALYWYRQSLGQGLEFLIYFQGNSAPDKSGLPSDRFSAERTGGSVSTLTIQRTQQEDSAVYLCASSSPGTVGTEAFFGQGTRLTVV.

J is TRBJ1-3 and V is TRBV6-5; 8 bases are shared with TRBD1. V shed 8 bases and J 7 bases; nucleotides not matched to a gene: 7. The CDR3 length is 13 residues. Germline CDR1 is MNHEY and CDR2 is SVGAGI. The CDR3 DNA reads as TGTGCCAGCGGGAGCAGGGGGCTGAACACCATATATTTT. Amino acid sequence: CASGSRGLNTIYF.

The chain couples TRBV12-3 or TRBV12-4 to TRBJ2-1; TRBD1 aligns across 7 bases. The length of the CDR3 is 13 residues. Trimming at V came to 6 bases and at J to 6 bases, leaving 5 bases not matched to a gene. Here the CDR3 DNA reads TGTGCCAGCAGGATGACAGGGTTCAATGAGCAGTTCTTC. Translation gives CASRMTGFNEQFF.

The V and J genes are TRBV25-1 and TRBJ1-3, with 7 bases identical to TRBD1. The CDR3 is 15 amino acids. Germline values: CDR1 MGHDK, CDR2 SYGVNS. V lost 4 bases to trimming and J lost 1 base; unmatched junction nucleotides: 4. The CDR3 region has the DNA TGTGCCAGCAGTGCGCAGACAGGGTCTGGAAACACCATATATTTT. Protein: CASSAQTGSGNTIYF.